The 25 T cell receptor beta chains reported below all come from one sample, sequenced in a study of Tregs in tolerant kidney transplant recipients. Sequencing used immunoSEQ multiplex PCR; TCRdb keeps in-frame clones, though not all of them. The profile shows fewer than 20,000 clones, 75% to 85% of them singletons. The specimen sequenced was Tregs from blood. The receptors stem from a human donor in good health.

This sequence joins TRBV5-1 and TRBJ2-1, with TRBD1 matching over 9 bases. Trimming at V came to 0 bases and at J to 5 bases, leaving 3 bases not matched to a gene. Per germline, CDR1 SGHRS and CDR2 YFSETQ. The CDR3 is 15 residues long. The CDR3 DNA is TGCGCCAGCAGCTTGGGGGGGACAGGGAACAATGAGCAGTTCTTC. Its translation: CASSLGGTGNNEQFF. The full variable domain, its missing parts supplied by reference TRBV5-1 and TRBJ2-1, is KAGVTQTPRYLIKTRGQQVTLSCSPISGHRSVSWYQQTPGQGLQFLFEYFSETQRNKGNFPGRFSGRQFSNSRSEMNVSTLELGDSALYLCASSLGGTGNNEQFFGPGTRLTVL.

CDR3 amino acids: CASSQDGTGGYEQYF. The DNA of the CDR3 is TGCGCCAGCAGCCAAGACGGGACAGGGGGGTACGAGCAGTACTTC. The genes are TRBV4-1 and TRBJ2-7, with 11 bases identical to TRBD1. V gave up 0 bases and J gave up 4 bases; unmatched junction bases: 2. This CDR3 has 15 amino acids. Per the germline V gene, CDR1 is MGHRA and CDR2 is YSYEKL.

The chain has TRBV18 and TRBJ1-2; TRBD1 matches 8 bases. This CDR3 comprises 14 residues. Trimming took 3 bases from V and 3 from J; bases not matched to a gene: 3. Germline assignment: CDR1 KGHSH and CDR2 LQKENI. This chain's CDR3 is CASSPDRADYGYTF. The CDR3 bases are TGTGCCAGCTCACCGGACAGGGCTGACTATGGCTACACCTTC.

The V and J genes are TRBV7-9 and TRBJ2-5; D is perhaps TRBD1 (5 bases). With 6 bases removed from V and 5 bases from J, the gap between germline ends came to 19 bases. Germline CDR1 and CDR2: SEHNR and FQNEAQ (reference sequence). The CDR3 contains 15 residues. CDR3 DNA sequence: TGTGCCAGCAGTCCCCGTAGGGGAAGCGCCGAGACCCAGTACTTC. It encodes CASSPRRGSAETQYF.

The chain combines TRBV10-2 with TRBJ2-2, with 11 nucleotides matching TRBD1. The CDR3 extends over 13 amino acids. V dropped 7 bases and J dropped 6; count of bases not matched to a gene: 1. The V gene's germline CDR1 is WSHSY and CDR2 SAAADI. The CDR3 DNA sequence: TGCGCCAGCACGGGACAGGGGGCCGGGGAGCTGTTTTTT. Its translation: CASTGQGAGELFF.

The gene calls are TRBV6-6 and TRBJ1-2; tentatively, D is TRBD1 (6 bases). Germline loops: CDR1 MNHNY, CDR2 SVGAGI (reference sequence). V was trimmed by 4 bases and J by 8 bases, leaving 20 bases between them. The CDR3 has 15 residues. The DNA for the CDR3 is TGTGCCAGCAGTTTCACCTCTATGGGGGGCAGAGGCTACACCTTC. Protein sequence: CASSFTSMGGRGYTF.

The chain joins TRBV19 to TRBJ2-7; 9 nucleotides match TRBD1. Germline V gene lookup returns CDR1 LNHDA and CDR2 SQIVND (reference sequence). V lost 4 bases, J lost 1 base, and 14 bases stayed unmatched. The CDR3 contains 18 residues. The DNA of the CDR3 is TGTGCCAGTAGTACCACCCCAACAGGGGGCGGTATATCCTACGAGCAGTACTTC. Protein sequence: CASSTTPTGGGISYEQYF.

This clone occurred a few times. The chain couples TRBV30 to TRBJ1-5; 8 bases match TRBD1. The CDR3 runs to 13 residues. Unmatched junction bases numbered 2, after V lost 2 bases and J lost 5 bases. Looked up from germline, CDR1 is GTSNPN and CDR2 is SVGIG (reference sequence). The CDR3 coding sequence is TGTGCCTGGAGTTCAGGGGGCGATCAGCCCCAGCATTTT. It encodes CAWSSGGDQPQHF.

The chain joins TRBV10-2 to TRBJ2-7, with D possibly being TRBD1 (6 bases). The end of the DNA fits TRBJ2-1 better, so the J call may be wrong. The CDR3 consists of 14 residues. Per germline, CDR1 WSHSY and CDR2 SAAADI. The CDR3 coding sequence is TGCGCCAGTGTAGGGGGAATTTCCTACAATGAGCAGTTCTTC. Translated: CASVGGISYNEQFF.

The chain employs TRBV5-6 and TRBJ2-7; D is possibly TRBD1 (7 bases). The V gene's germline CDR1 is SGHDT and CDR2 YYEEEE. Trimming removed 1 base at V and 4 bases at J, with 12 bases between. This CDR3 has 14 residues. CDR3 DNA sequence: TGTGCCAGCAGCTTGTCGGCAGGGGGGTACGAGCAGTACTTC. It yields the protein CASSLSAGGYEQYF.

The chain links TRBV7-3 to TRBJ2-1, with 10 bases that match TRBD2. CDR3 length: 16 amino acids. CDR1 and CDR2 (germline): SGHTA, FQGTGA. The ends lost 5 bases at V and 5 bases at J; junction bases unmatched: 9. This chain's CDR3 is CASSVAGTSVHNEQFF. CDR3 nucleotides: TGTGCCAGCAGCGTCGCCGGGACTAGCGTTCACAATGAGCAGTTCTTC.

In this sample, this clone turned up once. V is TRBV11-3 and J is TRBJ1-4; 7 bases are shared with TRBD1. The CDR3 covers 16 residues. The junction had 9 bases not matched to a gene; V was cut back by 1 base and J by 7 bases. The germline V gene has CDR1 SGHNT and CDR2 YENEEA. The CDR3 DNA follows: TGTGCCAGCAGCTTAGGTCATCAGGGGGTGGCTGAAAAACTGTTTTTT. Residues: CASSLGHQGVAEKLFF.

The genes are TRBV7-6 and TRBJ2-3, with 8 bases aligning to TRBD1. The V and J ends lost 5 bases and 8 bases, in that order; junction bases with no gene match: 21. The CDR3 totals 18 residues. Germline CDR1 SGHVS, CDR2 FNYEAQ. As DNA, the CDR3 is TGTGCCAGCAGCCCACGGACAGGGCAAGGGACCGCCTTTGGTACGCAGTATTTT. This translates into CASSPRTGQGTAFGTQYF.

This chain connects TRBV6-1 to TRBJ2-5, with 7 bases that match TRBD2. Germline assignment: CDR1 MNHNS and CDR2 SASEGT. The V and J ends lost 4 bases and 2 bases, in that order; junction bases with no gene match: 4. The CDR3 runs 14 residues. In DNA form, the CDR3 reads TGTGCCAGCAGTGCTGGCGGGGGACAAGAGACCCAGTACTTC. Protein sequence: CASSAGGGQETQYF.

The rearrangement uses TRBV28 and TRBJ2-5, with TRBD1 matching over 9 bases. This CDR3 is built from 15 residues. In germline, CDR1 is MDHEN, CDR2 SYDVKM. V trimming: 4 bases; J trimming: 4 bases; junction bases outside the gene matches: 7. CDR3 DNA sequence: TGTGCCAGCAGTTGGGGGGGACAGGGCGGAGAGACCCAGTACTTC. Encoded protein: CASSWGGQGGETQYF.

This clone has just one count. The DNA for the CDR3 is TGCGCCAGCAGCCAAGATGCTGGGGACGGTGAAAAACTGTTTTTT. The encoded protein is CASSQDAGDGEKLFF. J is TRBJ1-4 and V is TRBV4-3, with D possibly matching TRBD1 (5 bases). Trimming pared 0 bases from V and 7 bases from J, leaving 12 bases between. The CDR3 spans 15 residues. Per the germline V gene, CDR1 is LGHNA and CDR2 is YSLEER.

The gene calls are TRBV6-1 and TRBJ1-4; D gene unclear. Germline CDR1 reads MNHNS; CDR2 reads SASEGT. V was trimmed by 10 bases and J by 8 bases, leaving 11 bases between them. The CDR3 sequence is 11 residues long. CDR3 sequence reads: CATVGGEKLFF. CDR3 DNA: TGTGCCACCGTGGGAGGGGAAAAACTGTTTTTT.

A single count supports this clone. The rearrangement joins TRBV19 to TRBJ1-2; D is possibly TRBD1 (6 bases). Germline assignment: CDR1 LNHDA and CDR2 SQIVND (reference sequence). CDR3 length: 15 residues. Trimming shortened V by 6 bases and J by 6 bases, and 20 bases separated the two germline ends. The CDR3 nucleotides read TGTGCCAGTAGGGAGAGGGGGATAAGGTCGAATGGCTACACCTTC. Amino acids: CASRERGIRSNGYTF.

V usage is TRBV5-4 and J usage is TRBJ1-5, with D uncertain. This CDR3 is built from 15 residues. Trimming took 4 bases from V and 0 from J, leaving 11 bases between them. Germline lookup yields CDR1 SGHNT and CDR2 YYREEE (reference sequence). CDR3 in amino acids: CASSVPEDSNQPQHF. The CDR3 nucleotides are TGTGCCAGCAGCGTCCCCGAGGATAGCAATCAGCCCCAGCATTTT. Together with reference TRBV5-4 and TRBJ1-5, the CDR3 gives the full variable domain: ETGVTQSPTHLIKTRGQQVTLRCSSQSGHNTVSWYQQALGQGPQFIFQYYREEENGRGNFPPRFSGLQFPNYSSELNVNALELDDSALYLCASSVPEDSNQPQHFGDGTRLSIL.

The CDR3 protein is CASSFQGYEQYF. The CDR3 DNA reads as TGTGCCAGCAGCTTTCAGGGCTACGAGCAGTACTTC. The chain recombines TRBV11-2 with TRBJ2-7; D is perhaps TRBD1 (5 bases). The germline V gene has CDR1 SGHAT and CDR2 FQNNGV. With 3 bases removed from V and 3 bases from J, the gap between germline ends came to 6 bases. CDR3 size: 12 residues.

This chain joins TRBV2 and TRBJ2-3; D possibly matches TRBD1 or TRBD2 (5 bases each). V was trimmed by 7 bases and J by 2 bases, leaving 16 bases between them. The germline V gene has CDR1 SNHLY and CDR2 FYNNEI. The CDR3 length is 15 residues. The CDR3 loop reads CASNRPGRDTDTQYF. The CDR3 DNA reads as TGTGCCAGCAACCGACCGGGACGGGACACAGATACGCAGTATTTT.

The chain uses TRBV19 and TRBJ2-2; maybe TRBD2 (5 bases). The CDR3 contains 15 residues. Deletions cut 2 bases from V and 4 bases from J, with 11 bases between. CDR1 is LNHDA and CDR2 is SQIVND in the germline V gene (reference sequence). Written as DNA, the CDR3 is TGTGCCAGTAGTATATTCGGGGAGATCACCGGGGAGCTGTTTTTT. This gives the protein CASSIFGEITGELFF.

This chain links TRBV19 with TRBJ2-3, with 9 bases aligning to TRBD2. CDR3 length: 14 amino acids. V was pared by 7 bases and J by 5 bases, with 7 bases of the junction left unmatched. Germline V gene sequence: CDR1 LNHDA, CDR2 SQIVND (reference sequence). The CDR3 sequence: CASKAGGPIDTQYF. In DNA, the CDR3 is TGTGCCAGTAAGGCGGGAGGGCCCATAGATACGCAGTATTTT. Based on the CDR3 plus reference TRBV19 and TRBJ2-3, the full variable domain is DGGITQSPKYLFRKEGQNVTLSCEQNLNHDAMYWYRQDPGQGLRLIYYSQIVNDFQKGDIAEGYSVSREKKESFPLTVTSAQKNPTAFYLCASKAGGPIDTQYFGPGTRLTVL.

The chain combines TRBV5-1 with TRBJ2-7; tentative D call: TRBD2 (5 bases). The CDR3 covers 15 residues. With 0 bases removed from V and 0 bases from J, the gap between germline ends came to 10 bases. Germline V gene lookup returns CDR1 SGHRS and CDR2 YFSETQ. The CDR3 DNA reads TGCGCCAGCAGCTTGGGTGAGGGAACCTCCTACGAGCAGTACTTC. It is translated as CASSLGEGTSYEQYF.

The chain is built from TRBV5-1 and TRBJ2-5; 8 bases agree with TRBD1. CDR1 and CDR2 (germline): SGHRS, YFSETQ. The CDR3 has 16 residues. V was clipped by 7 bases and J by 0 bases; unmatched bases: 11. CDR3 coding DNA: TGCGCCAGCGGCCCCCGGACAGGGTGGGACCAAGAGACCCAGTACTTC. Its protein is CASGPRTGWDQETQYF.